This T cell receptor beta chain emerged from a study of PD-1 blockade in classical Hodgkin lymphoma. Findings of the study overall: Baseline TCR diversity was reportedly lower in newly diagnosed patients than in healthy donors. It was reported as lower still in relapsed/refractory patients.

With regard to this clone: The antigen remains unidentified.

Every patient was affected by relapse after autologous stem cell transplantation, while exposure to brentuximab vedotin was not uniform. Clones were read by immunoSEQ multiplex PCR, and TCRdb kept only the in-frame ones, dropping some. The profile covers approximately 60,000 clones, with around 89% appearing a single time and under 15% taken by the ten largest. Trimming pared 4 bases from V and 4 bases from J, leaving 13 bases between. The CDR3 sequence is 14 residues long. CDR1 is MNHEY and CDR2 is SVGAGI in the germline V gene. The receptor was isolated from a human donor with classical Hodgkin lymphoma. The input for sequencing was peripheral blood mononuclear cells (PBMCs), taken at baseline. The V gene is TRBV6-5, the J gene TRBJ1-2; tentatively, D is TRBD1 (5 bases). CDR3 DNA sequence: TGTGCCAGCAGTTCCAAAATAGGGGCCTATGGCTACACCTTC. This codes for CASSSKIGAYGYTF.